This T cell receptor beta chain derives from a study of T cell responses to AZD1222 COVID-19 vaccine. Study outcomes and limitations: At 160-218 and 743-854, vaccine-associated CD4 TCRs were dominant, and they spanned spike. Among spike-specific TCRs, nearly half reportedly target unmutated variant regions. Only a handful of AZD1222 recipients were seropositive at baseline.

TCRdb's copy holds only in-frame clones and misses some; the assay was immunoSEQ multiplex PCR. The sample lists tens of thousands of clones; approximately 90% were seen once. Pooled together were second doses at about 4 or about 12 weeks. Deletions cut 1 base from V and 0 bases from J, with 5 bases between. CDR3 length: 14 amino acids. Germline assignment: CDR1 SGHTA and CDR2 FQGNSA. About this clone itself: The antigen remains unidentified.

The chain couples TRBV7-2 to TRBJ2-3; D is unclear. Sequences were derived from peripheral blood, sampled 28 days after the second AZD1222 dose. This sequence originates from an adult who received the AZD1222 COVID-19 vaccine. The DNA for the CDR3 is TGTGCCAGCAGCTTAGGGGCTAGCACAGATACGCAGTATTTT. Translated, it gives CASSLGASTDTQYF. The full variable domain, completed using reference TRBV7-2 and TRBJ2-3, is GAGVSQSPSNKVTEKGKDVELRCDPISGHTALYWYRQSLGQGLEFLIYFQGNSAPDKSGLPSDRFSAERTGGSVSTLTIQRTQQEDSAVYLCASSLGASTDTQYFGPGTRLTVL.